The present T cell receptor beta chain was sequenced within a study of tumor-infiltrating lymphocytes in primary liver carcinoma. Overall study context: Sample yields, roughly 3.5 to 7.13 million productive TCRbeta reads, were similar across the tissue types. Study findings and constraints: Found in all five tumor regions were only about 7.5-25% of top clones.

TCR beta cDNA was reverse-transcribed from about 500 ng of total RNA. The reaction used a constant-region primer and ProtoScript II reverse transcriptase. What produced the TCR beta libraries was three nested multiplex PCR rounds using slightly modified ARM-PCR. Forward primers for TRBV1-TRBV30 and a C-beta reverse primer served the first two PCR rounds, at 10 cycles each. TCRdb called the multiplex PCR reads again in MiXCR, with one record for every CDR3 protein. Of roughly 120,000 distinct CDR3 sequences in the sample, roughly 69% were seen once. A remark on this clonotype: Its antigen is not identified.

DNA and RNA were both co-extracted from approximately 20-30 mg of bulk tissue that had not been sorted. The cohort consisted of patients whose primary liver carcinoma was surgically resected. Every patient had chronic HBV infection and was treatment-naive. V was clipped by 5 bases and J by 1 base, with 9 bases between them. Germline loops: CDR1 LNHDA, CDR2 SQIVND (reference sequence). The length of the CDR3 is 15 residues. This sequence originates from a woman aged 60 to 75 with primary liver carcinoma and hepatitis B virus infection. The gene calls are TRBV19 and TRBJ2-6; D gene unclear. Sequencing was done on a sample of liver tumor tissue from sampling region 1. The subset denotes: tumor region T1, superior pole. The CDR3 reads CASSSPWSGANVLTF. In nucleotides, the CDR3 is TGTGCCAGTAGTTCGCCATGGTCTGGGGCCAACGTCCTGACTTTC.